The 16 T cell receptor beta chains in this list originate from one sample, sequenced in a study of blood T cell repertoires in COVID-19 (TCRdb year 2020). Libraries came from the immunoSEQ multiplex PCR assay. TCRdb's version of the immuneACCESS table is confined to in-frame rearrangements and falls short of the full clone set. An unresolved V gene accounts for under half of the shortfall where checked; the remainder is of unknown origin. The sample has under 200,000 clones on record, around four fifths of them singletons. Of the sample, around 3.5% is held by the ten largest clones. Sample: peripheral blood. The receptor set was obtained from a woman of 80 years or more with acute or convalescent COVID-19.

The gene calls are TRBV9 and TRBJ1-2; TRBD1 is a possible D gene (5 bases). Trimming pared 4 bases from V and 2 bases from J, leaving 9 bases between. CDR3 length: 13 amino acids. CDR1 SGDLS and CDR2 YYNGEE come from the germline V gene. CDR3 sequence (DNA): TGTGCCAGCAGCCAACACAGGAACTATGGCTACACCTTC. As protein: CASSQHRNYGYTF. The variable domain in full, with the rest retrieved from reference TRBV9 and TRBJ1-2, is DSGVTQTPKHLITATGQRVTLRCSPRSGDLSVYWYQQSLDQGLQFLIQYYNGEERAKGNILERFSAQQFPDLHSELNLSSLELGDSALYFCASSQHRNYGYTFGSGTRLTVV.

The gene calls are TRBV10-1 and TRBJ2-1; 12 nucleotides match TRBD2. V lost 8 bases and J lost 10; bases outside the gene matches: 9. Germline CDR1 and CDR2: WNHNN and SYGVQD (reference sequence). The CDR3 runs 14 residues. The chain's CDR3 is CASPLAGGPREQFF. CDR3 DNA sequence: TGCGCCAGCCCCCTAGCGGGAGGGCCCAGGGAGCAGTTCTTC.

This sequence joins TRBV12-5 and TRBJ1-3; tentatively, D is TRBD1 (6 bases). The germline CDR1 and CDR2 sequences are LGHNT and FRNRAP. V shed 0 bases and J shed 5 bases, with 14 bases lying between them. CDR3 length: 16 residues. Here the CDR3 reads CASGLVRLGGRNTIYF. The CDR3 nucleotides are TGTGCTAGTGGTTTGGTACGGTTAGGGGGTAGAAACACCATATATTTT.

The rearrangement links TRBV9 to TRBJ2-5, with D perhaps TRBD2 (6 bases). V lost 4 bases and J lost 2, with 15 bases in between. The germline V gene has CDR1 SGDLS and CDR2 YYNGEE. CDR3 size: 15 residues. The chain's CDR3 is CASSPMSGDQETQYF. CDR3 nucleotides: TGTGCCAGCAGCCCCATGTCGGGGGATCAAGAGACCCAGTACTTC.

This sequence joins TRBV29-1 and TRBJ2-5; D possibly corresponds to TRBD2 (6 bases). The length of the CDR3 is 15 residues. Germline V gene sequence: CDR1 SQVTM, CDR2 ANQGSEA. V dropped 4 bases and J dropped 2 bases, with 17 bases sitting between them. CDR3 sequence (DNA): TGCAGCGTTGTGGGAACGGGAGCAGCACAAGAGACCCAGTACTTC. This encodes CSVVGTGAAQETQYF.

As concerns this clone: The same CDR3 is also encoded by other DNA sequences in this sample. The chain combines TRBV5-6 with TRBJ2-3, with TRBD1 matching 7 bases. The CDR3 has 15 residues. V dropped 2 bases and J dropped 1; count of bases not matched to a gene: 4. Looked up from germline, CDR1 is SGHDT and CDR2 is YYEEEE. CDR3: CASSFGDRGTDTQYF. For the CDR3, the DNA is TGTGCCAGCAGCTTTGGGGACAGAGGCACAGATACGCAGTATTTT. Combining the CDR3 with reference TRBV5-6 and TRBJ2-3 gives the whole variable domain DAGVTQSPTHLIKTRGQQVTLRCSPKSGHDTVSWYQQALGQGPQFIFQYYEEEERQRGNFPDRFSGHQFPNYSSELNVNALLLGDSALYLCASSFGDRGTDTQYFGPGTRLTVL.

The chain employs TRBV29-1 and TRBJ2-2; 9 positions match TRBD1. V lost 6 bases to trimming and J lost 1 base; unmatched junction nucleotides: 0. Per germline, CDR1 SQVTM and CDR2 ANQGSEA. The CDR3 runs 13 residues. CDR3 bases: TGCAGCGTGGGACAGGGGAACACCGGGGAGCTGTTTTTT. It encodes CSVGQGNTGELFF.

This chain links TRBV6-5 with TRBJ2-1; 7 positions match TRBD2. CDR1 is MNHEY and CDR2 is SVGAGI in the germline V gene. J was trimmed by 7 bases and V by 4 bases; bases with no gene match: 7. The CDR3 is 14 amino acids. CDR3 coding DNA: TGTGCCAGCAGTTCGGGGGGACGCGTTAATGAGCAGTTCTTC. Amino acid sequence: CASSSGGRVNEQFF.

This clone has only a few counts. The rearrangement joins TRBV7-9 to TRBJ1-2; D is perhaps TRBD1 (6 bases). V was cut by 2 bases and J by 6 bases, with 16 bases left in between. The CDR3 runs 15 residues. CDR1 is SEHNR, CDR2 FQNEAQ, per germline (reference sequence). CDR3 amino acids: CASSLSSQGTDGYTF. The CDR3 DNA reads as TGTGCCAGCAGCTTATCTTCACAGGGTACCGATGGCTACACCTTC. Filled out from reference TRBV7-9 and TRBJ1-2, the complete variable domain reads DTGVSQNPRHKITKRGQNVTFRCDPISEHNRLYWYRQTLGQGPEFLTYFQNEAQLEKSRLLSDRFSAERPKGSFSTLEIQRTEQGDSAMYLCASSLSSQGTDGYTFGSGTRLTVV.

The chain has TRBV5-6 and TRBJ1-2; 9 nucleotides match TRBD1. The trim removed 5 bases at V and 7 bases at J, leaving 15 bases unmatched. The CDR3 is 16 residues long. Germline CDR1 SGHDT, CDR2 YYEEEE. In DNA, the CDR3 is TGTGCCAGCAGGACAGGGGGGCCAGGGGCGCTGGGTGGCTACACCTTC. Its protein is CASRTGGPGALGGYTF.

The chain employs TRBV3-1 (or the pseudogene TRBV3-2) and TRBJ1-1; D is ambiguous. CDR1 is LGHDT, CDR2 YNNKEL, per germline (reference sequence). The CDR3 has 12 amino acids. V was trimmed by 4 bases and J by 11 bases, leaving 14 bases between them. As DNA, the CDR3 is TGTGCCAGCAGCCCTAGCCGGGGAGAGGCTTTCTTT. It translates to CASSPSRGEAFF.

J is TRBJ2-3 and V is TRBV7-2; TRBD1 agrees at 8 bases. Looked up from germline, CDR1 is SGHTA and CDR2 is FQGNSA. This CDR3 contains 14 residues. Germline trimming cut 8 bases from V and 3 bases from J; bases unmatched to any gene: 7. The CDR3 coding sequence is TGTGCCAGCCGTGACAGGGGCGGGACAGATACGCAGTATTTT. Its translation is CASRDRGGTDTQYF.

This chain links TRBV27 with TRBJ2-5, with 7 bases identical to TRBD1. The V gene end was trimmed by 3 bases and the J gene end by 2 bases; junction bases not matched to a gene: 3. The length of the CDR3 is 14 residues. Germline V lookup: CDR1 MNHEY, CDR2 SMNVEV (reference sequence). In nucleotides, the CDR3 is TGTGCCAGCAGTTTTCTACAGGGGCAAGAGACCCAGTACTTC. Encoded protein: CASSFLQGQETQYF.

This chain links TRBV27 with TRBJ1-1; no definite D call. Germline CDR1 is MNHEY and CDR2 is SMNVEV (reference sequence). V dropped 0 bases and J dropped 0 bases, with 8 bases sitting between them. This CDR3 has 15 residues. The CDR3 DNA sequence: TGTGCCAGCAGTTTATCGGCAGTCATGAACACTGAAGCTTTCTTT. Encoded protein: CASSLSAVMNTEAFF.

This chain joins TRBV5-1 and TRBJ2-5; D perhaps matches TRBD2 (6 bases). The germline V gene has CDR1 SGHRS and CDR2 YFSETQ. CDR3 length equals 14 residues. V was cut by 0 bases and J by 4 bases, with 10 bases left in between. The CDR3 is CASSLAQGLETQYF. CDR3 nucleotide sequence: TGCGCCAGCAGCTTGGCTCAGGGACTAGAGACCCAGTACTTC.

This clone was picked up one time. This chain uses TRBV5-1 with TRBJ2-7; 11 nucleotides agree with TRBD2. V lost 0 bases, J lost 5 bases, and 4 bases stayed unmatched. The CDR3 consists of 15 residues. From germline, CDR1 is SGHRS and CDR2 YFSETQ. The CDR3, as DNA: TGCGCCAGCAGCTTGGGACTAGCGGGACCCCACGAGCAGTACTTC. Translated: CASSLGLAGPHEQYF.